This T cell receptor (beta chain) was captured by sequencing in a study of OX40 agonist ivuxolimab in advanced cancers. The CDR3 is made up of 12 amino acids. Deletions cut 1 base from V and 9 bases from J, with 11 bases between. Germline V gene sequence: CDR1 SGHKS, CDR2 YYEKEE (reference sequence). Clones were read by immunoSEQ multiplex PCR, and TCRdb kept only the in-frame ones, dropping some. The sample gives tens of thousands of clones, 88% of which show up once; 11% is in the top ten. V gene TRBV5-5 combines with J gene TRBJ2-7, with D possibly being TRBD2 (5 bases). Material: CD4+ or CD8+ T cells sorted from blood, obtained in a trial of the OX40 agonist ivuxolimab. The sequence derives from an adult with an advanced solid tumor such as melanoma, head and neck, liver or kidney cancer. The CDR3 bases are TGTGCCAGCAGCTTGCGAGGGTGGGGGCAGTACGTC. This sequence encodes CASSLRGWGQYV.